This is a list of T cell receptor beta chains from one sample in a study of blood T cell repertoires in COVID-19. The protocol was immunoSEQ multiplex PCR, while the TCRdb copy is restricted to in-frame clones and leaves out a portion. The sample has roughly 230,000 clones, approximately 86% seen once. Sequenced input: peripheral blood. All receptors come from a woman older than 75 with acute or convalescent COVID-19. Both conserved end residues are part of each CDR3.

V: TRBV7-9; J: TRBJ2-1; CDR3: CASSPRNRTSRRWEQFF
V: TRBV3-1/TRBV3-2; J: TRBJ2-2; CDR3: CASSQMPGTNTGELFF
V: TRBV19; J: TRBJ2-3; CDR3: CASSIGQGGPLTDTQYF
V: TRBV12-3/TRBV12-4; J: TRBJ1-5; CDR3: CASRQGFNQPQHF
V: TRBV5-6; J: TRBJ2-2; CDR3: CASSLPWAGDPTGELFF
V: TRBV19; J: TRBJ1-6; CDR3: CAKVWPKGHSPFDSPLHF
V: TRBV7-3; J: TRBJ2-1; CDR3: CASSSGTSGANEQFF
V: TRBV2; J: TRBJ1-4; CDR3: CASTDRGATNEKLFF
V: TRBV10-3; J: TRBJ1-5; CDR3: CAISPEGNQPQHF
V: TRBV5-1; J: TRBJ2-1; CDR3: CASSPDRYSYNEQFF
V: TRBV7-9; J: TRBJ1-2; CDR3: CASSPSRDGYTF
V: TRBV11-3; J: TRBJ2-1; CDR3: CASSRTRSYLYNEQFF
V: TRBV5-6; J: TRBJ1-2; CDR3: CASSFQGRDYGYTF
V: TRBV2; J: TRBJ1-1; CDR3: CASTSDTVNTEAFF
V: TRBV7-8; J: TRBJ2-2; CDR3: CASSSQRHRGNTGELFF
V: TRBV2; J: TRBJ2-3; CDR3: CASSELSDTQYF
V: TRBV5-5; J: TRBJ1-1; CDR3: CASTAFRGGTEAFF
V: TRBV18; J: TRBJ2-7; CDR3: CASSPPENRAYEQYF
V: TRBV29-1; J: TRBJ2-3; CDR3: CSVGRGTDTQYF
V: TRBV3-1/TRBV3-2; J: TRBJ1-6; CDR3: CASSQGARGNSPLHF